This T cell receptor (beta chain) was found in a study of regulatory T cells in long-lasting Graves disease (TCRdb year 2021). About the study as a whole: To count as having persistent Graves' disease, a patient had to have received antithyroid drug treatment for over 5 years with TSH receptor autoantibodies remaining persistently positive. The study was registered as a clinical trial and conducted in China. Peripheral blood TCR sequencing and RNA sequencing compared persistent Graves' disease patients with newly diagnosed Graves' disease patients. A total of some 33 samples were covered by TCR sequencing, comprising approximately 13 persistent and around 20 newly diagnosed Graves' disease patients. Persistent Graves' disease patients in the clinical cohort had taken antithyroid drugs for approximately 9.5 years on average.

The library was generated by multiplex PCR. TCRdb shows the sequencer as Illumina HiSeq 4000. To build TCR beta libraries, CDR3 regions were amplified by Arm-PCR using iRepertoire HTBI primers. Before sequencing, the PCR products went through gel purification. From the authors' description of their analysis: Gene usage analysis of CDR3 amino acid clonotypes relied on the roughly 58 TRBV and about 15 TRBJ segments identified across samples. COPE and FqMerger were used to merge filtered high-quality paired reads into contigs. BLAST was used to align contigs to IMGT TRBV, TRBD and TRBJ reference genes, with CDR3 defined following IMGT. Highly expanded clones were defined as clonotypes with a frequency above 0.1%. Repertoire diversity was measured by Shannon entropy, and V-J evenness by the Gini coefficient. Clonotypes shared by more than one individual were considered public. TCRdb applied fastp at Q25 and MiXCR to the public reads, then kept only in-frame beta chains. Each entry is one CDR3 protein sequence, shown with its most common DNA and genes. The V and J calls were determined by TCRdb, not by the authors. The sample includes roughly 470,000 distinct CDR3 sequences, with about a fifth observed a single time. Of the sample, 6.5% to 8% is held by the ten largest clones.

V ends up 3 bases short and J 3 bases short, with an unmatched junction base count of 5. From the germline V gene, CDR1 is SGDLS and CDR2 is YYNGEE. Including the terminal cysteine and phenylalanine, the CDR3 comprises 16 residues. Solely the CDR3 DNA is kept, with 48 bases framed from the first base. With respect to this clonotype: Its cognate antigen has yet to be identified. No much larger clone is present one base from it, and per-base qualities are unavailable.

Beyond this particular receptor, the publication reports: Because the primary lesion, thyroid tissue, could not be accessed, the study looked at peripheral blood alone. More public clonotypes were shared among persistent patients (roughly 3,000) than among newly diagnosed patients (approximately 1,000). Sequencing and analysis were restricted to the TCR beta chain. The authors noted that the small sample size was a limitation that may lower accuracy. Compared with newly diagnosed patients, patients with persistent Graves' disease had lower TCR Shannon entropy and fewer highly expanded clones, which suggests clonal expansion. Persistent disease showed preferential use of TRBV28, TRBJ1-2 and TRBJ2-5, whereas newly diagnosed disease favored TRBV20-1 and TRBJ2-1.

The time point label corresponds to: persistent/refractory GD, antithyroid drugs over 5 years with positive TRAb. For both TCR sequencing and RNA sequencing, RNA was extracted from PBMCs in TRIzol. The diagnosis of Graves' disease was made according to American Thyroid Association guidelines. Recruitment of patients was carried out at an endocrinology department in Xi'an, China. Each patient gave approximately 10 milliliters of peripheral blood, collected in an EDTA anticoagulant tube. PBMCs were isolated by Ficoll Paque Plus density gradient separation without further T cell sorting. An Agilent 2100 Bioanalyzer and agarose gel were used to assess RNA quality, and a NanoDrop 2000 was used to measure RNA concentration.

The clonotype was recovered from a female donor with Graves disease. Sequenced material: peripheral blood mononuclear cells (PBMCs), taken when the disease was refractory, from a patient treated with antithyroid drugs. In this chain, TRBV9 is recombined with TRBJ2-1, with 11 bases matching TRBD2. The DNA sequence reads TGTGCCAGCAGCGCCCTTGGGACTAGCGGCTACAATGAGCAGTTCTTC. It encodes CASSALGTSGYNEQFF.